Reported below is one T cell receptor (beta chain). The antigen is undetermined. The data belong to a study of cytomegalovirus exposure and HLA in healthy donors. Study-level background: From 150 million to 200 million T cells, an earlier analysis saw 110 million or so unique TCR beta sequences. Overall study results and limits: A later analysis linked a missense variant in DCLRE1C to the trimming of TCR beta V and J genes. The study flagged some 180 TCR beta chains as cytomegalovirus-associated. Upon later analysis, TCR association rates were observed to vary by HLA locus, being highest for DRB1 and lowest for HLA-C.

Trimming removed 8 bases from V and 7 bases from J; junction bases left unmatched: 13. The CDR3 consists of 15 residues. Germline CDR1 reads MNHEY; CDR2 reads SMNVEV (reference sequence). The PCR made use of 60 Vbeta and 13 Jbeta primers. Data came from immunoSEQ multiplex PCR; TCRdb stores just in-frame clones and leaves some out. The sample records around 150,000 clones, 80% being singletons. The sample was PBMCs. This sequence was found in a man aged 25-45 years in good health and CMV-seronegative. The genes are TRBV27 and TRBJ2-2; 7 nucleotides match TRBD2. CDR3 sequence reads: CASVRVTGGGGELFF. The CDR3 DNA reads TGTGCCAGCGTGAGGGTCACGGGGGGAGGCGGGGAGCTGTTTTTT.